The rows below give T cell receptor beta chains drawn from one sample of a study of Tregs in tolerant kidney transplant recipients. Here immunoSEQ multiplex PCR was the method, and the copy in TCRdb shows in-frame clones only, minus some. This sample carries some 62,000 clones, 95% to 98% of them seen once, and the ten largest clones take 0.34%. Sequenced here: Tregs from blood, sampled before the transplant. Receptors originate from a human donor who received a combined kidney and bone marrow transplant. The CDR3 runs from the conserved cysteine through the conserved F or W. The D gene is left open where the match is weak. The size field is filled for only some rows; it gives once, few, many or a size class.

j_gene | len | v_gene | d_gene | abundance | CDR3nt | CDR3aa
TRBJ2-2 | 16 | TRBV27 | TRBD2 | . | TGTGCCAGCACCCTGACTAGCGGGGCGTTCACCGGGGAGCTGTTTTTT | CASTLTSGAFTGELFF
TRBJ1-2 | 13 | TRBV9 | . | . | TGTGCCAGCAGCGCCAGGGGATTCTATGGCTACACCTTC | CASSARGFYGYTF
TRBJ1-4 | 13 | TRBV30 | . | . | TGTGCCTGGAGTTTAGGGACTGCTGAAAAACTGTTTTTT | CAWSLGTAEKLFF
TRBJ2-1 | 16 | TRBV19 | TRBD2 | . | TGTGCCAGCAGGAGTTTGAGACTAGCGGGCTACAATGAGCAGTTCTTC | CASRSLRLAGYNEQFF
TRBJ2-2 | 14 | TRBV2 | . | . | TGTGCCAGCCTAACCCGGGCGGGGACCGGGGAGCTGTTTTTT | CASLTRAGTGELFF
TRBJ1-2 | 15 | TRBV7-9 | . | . | TGTGCCAGCAGCTTACCCCATACTTCCTCCTATGGCTACACCTTC | CASSLPHTSSYGYTF
TRBJ1-5 | 13 | TRBV30 | . | . | TGTGCCTGGAGTGTACGAAGCGATCAGCCCCAGCATTTT | CAWSVRSDQPQHF
TRBJ1-2 | 14 | TRBV15 | TRBD1 | . | TGTGCCACCAGCATCCTAAGGGGGCTCGATGGCTACACCTTC | CATSILRGLDGYTF
TRBJ1-5 | 15 | TRBV5-1 | . | . | TGCGCCAGCAGCAGCGACGGGTATAGCAATCAGCCCCAGCATTTT | CASSSDGYSNQPQHF
TRBJ1-1 | 16 | TRBV10-3 | TRBD1 | . | TGTGCCATCAGTGAAATACCGACAGGGGGCCTCACTGAAGCTTTCTTT | CAISEIPTGGLTEAFF
TRBJ2-3 | 15 | TRBV5-4 | . | . | TGTGCCAGCAGCTTGGAAGTTGGAGCCACAGATACGCAGTATTTT | CASSLEVGATDTQYF
TRBJ1-1 | 15 | TRBV7-2 | . | . | TGTGCCAGCAGCTTAGCTGGGACAATGAACACTGAAGCTTTCTTT | CASSLAGTMNTEAFF
TRBJ2-7 | 14 | TRBV30 | TRBD1 | . | TGTGCCGGGACGCCGGGACAGCTTCACTACGAGCAGTACTTC | CAGTPGQLHYEQYF
TRBJ2-3 | 13 | TRBV5-1 | . | . | TGCGCCAGCAGCTTGGGCCTACTTACGACGCAGTATTTT | CASSLGLLTTQYF
TRBJ2-1 | 16 | TRBV7-3 | TRBD2 | . | TGTGCCAGCAGCACTACTAGCGGGGGCCCCATTAATGAGCAGTTCTTC | CASSTTSGGPINEQFF
TRBJ2-2 | 11 | TRBV10-3 | . | . | TGTGCCATCAGTGACAGGATGGCGCTGTTTTTT | CAISDRMALFF
TRBJ2-3 | 16 | TRBV18 | TRBD2 | few | TGTGCCAGCTCACCATTGGCTAGCGGTTACACAGATACGCAGTATTTT | CASSPLASGYTDTQYF
TRBJ2-7 | 17 | TRBV7-9 | TRBD2 | . | TGTGCCAGCAGCTTAGGATTCTCCGGCGGGAGAAGTTACGAGCAGTACTTC | CASSLGFSGGRSYEQYF
TRBJ2-1 | 14 | TRBV5-6 | . | . | TGTGCCAGCAGCCCCCAGGGAAAGAGGAATGAGCAGTTCTTC | CASSPQGKRNEQFF
TRBJ2-2 | 12 | TRBV5-4 | . | few | TGTGCCAGCAGACACGACACCGGGGAGCTGTTTTTT | CASRHDTGELFF
TRBJ2-2 | 16 | TRBV5-1 | TRBD2 | . | TGCGCCAGCAGACACAGCGGGGGGGTGAACACCGGGGAGCTGTTTTTT | CASRHSGGVNTGELFF
TRBJ2-3 | 14 | TRBV5-4 | . | . | TGTGCCAGCAGCTTGGATGTCTTCACAGATACGCAGTATTTT | CASSLDVFTDTQYF
TRBJ2-3 | 13 | TRBV29-1 | . | . | TGCAGCGTTGATGTCTCCGGTACAGATACGCAGTATTTT | CSVDVSGTDTQYF
TRBJ2-2 | 16 | TRBV9 | TRBD2 | . | TGTGCCAGCAGCGTAGGACTAGCGGGGAACACCGGGGAGCTGTTTTTT | CASSVGLAGNTGELFF
TRBJ1-4 | 13 | TRBV28 | TRBD1 | . | TGTGCCAGTACAGGGGGAACTAATGAAAAACTGTTTTTT | CASTGGTNEKLFF
TRBJ2-5 | 15 | TRBV5-1 | . | . | TGCGCCAGCTCCCTCCGCGGGCCGGGGGAAGAGACCCAGTACTTC | CASSLRGPGEETQYF
TRBJ1-2 | 16 | TRBV19 | . | . | TGTGCCAGTAGTACACTACAGGGTGCGTCAGTCTATGGCTACACCTTC | CASSTLQGASVYGYTF
TRBJ1-2 | 15 | TRBV7-9 | TRBD1 | . | TGTGCCAGCAGCAACGGGGACAGGGGGCACTATGGCTACACCTTC | CASSNGDRGHYGYTF
TRBJ1-2 | 15 | TRBV6-5 | . | once | TGTGCCAGCGCGGTCCTCAGCAGGGCGAACTATGGCTACACCTTC | CASAVLSRANYGYTF
TRBJ2-6 | 17 | TRBV15 | TRBD2 | once | TGTGCCACCCAGCCACTAGCGCGACTATCTGGGGCCAACGTCCTGACTTTC | CATQPLARLSGANVLTF
TRBJ2-2 | 13 | TRBV4-1 | . | once | TGCGCCAGCAGCCAAGACCAGATAAGGGAGCTGTTTTTT | CASSQDQIRELFF
TRBJ1-1 | 15 | TRBV5-4 | . | . | TGTGCCAGCAGCTTGGTAGGGGTCGGTAGGGGCGAAGCTTTCTTT | CASSLVGVGRGEAFF
TRBJ2-1 | 14 | TRBV7-8 | TRBD2 | . | TGTGCCAGCAGCCTTAGCGGGGGGGCGCATGAGCAGTTCTTC | CASSLSGGAHEQFF
TRBJ2-7 | 13 | TRBV11-3 | TRBD1 | . | TGTGCCAGCAGTAAGACAGGGCCGGGAGAGCAGTACTTC | CASSKTGPGEQYF
TRBJ2-5 | 12 | TRBV29-1 | . | . | TGCAGCGTTCCGAGTCCTCAAGAGACCCAGTACTTC | CSVPSPQETQYF
TRBJ1-6 | 13 | TRBV6-5 | . | . | TGTGCCAGCAGTTCCTCTCTAATCGTTCCCCTCCACTTT | CASSSSLIVPLHF
TRBJ1-5 | 12 | TRBV10-3 | . | . | TGTGCCATCGGGGGGACTGGGCAGCCCCAGCATTTT | CAIGGTGQPQHF
TRBJ1-1 | 14 | TRBV9 | . | once | TGTGCCAGCAGCGTTGGACAGCCGAACACTGAAGCTTTCTTT | CASSVGQPNTEAFF
TRBJ1-1 | 14 | TRBV2 | TRBD1 | once | TGTGCCAGCAGAGGCGACAGGGGAACCACTGAAGCTTTCTTT | CASRGDRGTTEAFF
TRBJ1-4 | 15 | TRBV7-9 | . | . | TGTGCCAGCAGCCCCCGCCAGGCGCCTAATGAAAAACTGTTTTTT | CASSPRQAPNEKLFF
TRBJ2-7 | 14 | TRBV5-1 | TRBD1 | . | TGCGCCAGCAGTCACGGGACAGGGTTCAACGAGCAGTACTTC | CASSHGTGFNEQYF
TRBJ2-5 | 15 | TRBV9 | . | . | TGTGCCAGCAGCGGGGGAGCGACTAGGGGAGAGACCCAGTACTTC | CASSGGATRGETQYF
TRBJ2-6 | 16 | TRBV5-1 | . | once | TGCGCCAGCAGCTTCCTACAGGACTCTGGGGCCAACGTCCTGACTTTC | CASSFLQDSGANVLTF
TRBJ1-5 | 14 | TRBV28 | TRBD1 | . | TGTGCCAGCAGCGGGACAGGATACAATCAGCCCCAGCATTTT | CASSGTGYNQPQHF
TRBJ1-2 | 14 | TRBV4-1 | . | . | TGCGCCAGCAGCCAAGATCAGGGCCTGGATGGCTACACCTTC | CASSQDQGLDGYTF
TRBJ1-6 | 13 | TRBV30 | . | . | TGTGCCTGGAGTGGACAATATAATTCACCCCTCCACTTT | CAWSGQYNSPLHF
TRBJ2-7 | 15 | TRBV5-6 | TRBD1 | . | TGTGCCAGCAGCCGACAGTACAGGGGGCGCAGCGAGCAGTACTTC | CASSRQYRGRSEQYF
TRBJ2-5 | 15 | TRBV11-3 | . | . | TGTGCCAGCAGCTTAGATCCTCGACTGGGAGAGACCCAGTACTTC | CASSLDPRLGETQYF
TRBJ1-1 | 13 | TRBV14 | . | . | TGTGCCAGCAGCGACACAGGGAACCCCGAAGCTTTCTTT | CASSDTGNPEAFF
TRBJ2-3 | 13 | TRBV5-1 | . | . | TGCGCCAGCACTCTAGAAAGCACAGATACGCAGTATTTT | CASTLESTDTQYF
TRBJ2-7 | 15 | TRBV5-5 | TRBD2 | . | TGTGCCAGCAGCATAGTAGCGGGGGGCCACTACGAGCAGTACTTC | CASSIVAGGHYEQYF
TRBJ1-2 | 15 | TRBV10-3 | TRBD1 | . | TGTGCCATCACCAAACCGGGACAGGGGAACTATGGCTACACCTTC | CAITKPGQGNYGYTF
TRBJ2-3 | 15 | TRBV29-1 | TRBD2 | . | TGCAGCGTTGGGTCCGGCGGGGGGATCACAGATACGCAGTATTTT | CSVGSGGGITDTQYF